The present T cell receptor beta chain was sequenced within a study of blood T cell repertoires in COVID-19. Whole-study context: Specimens from acute and convalescent COVID-19 originated in the United States, Italy and Spain.

The CDR3 loop spans 13 amino acids. In germline, CDR1 is MNHEY, CDR2 SMNVEV (reference sequence). The V end was cut by 6 bases, the J end by 1 base, with 6 bases between. Source study methods: Using reference gene primer amplification, nucleated cell counts were estimated. Produced via immunoSEQ multiplex PCR; TCRdb's table is partial and in-frame only. D and trimming were read from the DNA, whereas the V and J calls and clone size are those reported in that table. Of some 180,000 clones in the sample, 60% to 80% are singletons; the top ten hold about an eighth. Material: PBMCs or T cells enriched from blood (not recorded which). The chain carries TRBV27 and TRBJ2-2, with D unclear. The receptor comes from a man aged 60 to 75 who had been exposed to COVID-19. The CDR3 here is CASREENTGELFF. The CDR3 DNA follows: TGTGCCAGCAGAGAGGAGAACACCGGGGAGCTGTTTTTT.